The next 13 T cell receptor beta chains were all read from a single sample in a study of CD8 T cells in ankylosing spondylitis (TCRdb year 2017). Library method: 5' RACE. Sequencer: Illumina HiSeq 2500. The public reads were reprocessed in TCRdb via fastp at Q25 and MiXCR, keeping in-frame beta chains. Under each unique CDR3 protein, matching rows form one entry showing the most common genes and DNA. Within this sample are around 120,000 distinct CDR3 sequences, with about 24% of them counted one time only. Of the sample, roughly an eighth falls within the top ten clones. Sequencing used synovial fluid, either unsorted or a sorted T cell fraction (not recorded which). The receptors come from a male donor with ankylosing spondylitis.

This chain uses TRBV20-1 with TRBJ2-3; D is tentatively TRBD1 or TRBD2 (6 bases each). The CDR3 is 14 residues long. The germline gives CDR1 DFQATT, CDR2 SNEGSKA (reference sequence). V lost 7 bases to trimming and J lost 4 bases, with 18 bases between them. The CDR3 loop reads CSGVGGRRADTQYF. In DNA form, the CDR3 reads TGCAGTGGTGTGGGGGGCAGACGCGCAGATACGCAGTATTTT.

This clonotype was seen only a few times. The gene calls are TRBV3-1 and TRBJ2-7, with a weak D call TRBD2 (5 bases). The CDR3 runs 13 residues. The germline gives CDR1 LGHDT, CDR2 YNNKEL (reference sequence). Trimming shortened V by 3 bases and J by 7 bases, and 13 bases separated the two germline ends. DNA of the CDR3: TGTGCCAGCAGCCAGGACTCTACGGGGGAGCAGTACGTC. It translates to CASSQDSTGEQYV.

This clonotype has a handful of counts. The gene calls are TRBV12-3 or TRBV12-4 and TRBJ1-1; 8 bases line up with TRBD1. The CDR3 totals 16 residues. J gave up 4 bases and V 8 bases, and 15 bases lay outside the gene matches. The CDR3 protein is CASSTGSGTGRTEAFF. The CDR3 region has the DNA TGTGCCAGCTCTACTGGTTCCGGGACAGGTCGCACTGAAGCTTTCTTT.

There are many counts of this clonotype. V and J are TRBV5-1 and TRBJ2-7; tentative D call: TRBD2 (6 bases). Deletions cut 0 bases from V and 4 bases from J, with 8 bases between. The germline gives CDR1 SGHRS, CDR2 YFSETQ. This CDR3 has 13 amino acids. CDR3 nucleotide sequence: TGCGCCAGCAGCTTGGAGGGGAGGTACGAGCAGTACTTC. This gives the protein CASSLEGRYEQYF. Full variable domain (missing parts from reference TRBV5-1 and TRBJ2-7): KAGVTQTPRYLIKTRGQQVTLSCSPISGHRSVSWYQQTPGQGLQFLFEYFSETQRNKGNFPGRFSGRQFSNSRSEMNVSTLELGDSALYLCASSLEGRYEQYFGPGTRLTVT.

This clonotype was observed many times. V and J are TRBV3-1 and TRBJ2-2; tentatively, D is TRBD1 or TRBD2 (5 bases each). The CDR3 extends over 14 amino acids. CDR1 is LGHDT and CDR2 is YNNKEL in the germline V gene (reference sequence). V was pared by 2 bases and J by 5 bases, with 9 bases between. The CDR3 region has the DNA TGTGCCAGCAGCCAACAGGGCGGGACCGGGGAGCTGTTTTTT. It is translated as CASSQQGGTGELFF.

There are a few counts of this clonotype. This chain connects TRBV14 to TRBJ2-1, with D possibly called TRBD1 or TRBD2 (5 bases each). Trimming left V 2 bases short and J 9 bases short, with 8 bases between. CDR1 SGHDN and CDR2 FVKESK come from the germline V gene. CDR3 length: 12 amino acids. This CDR3 reads CASSQTRGEQFF. In DNA, the CDR3 is TGTGCCAGCAGCCAAACGAGGGGTGAGCAGTTCTTC.

The chain is built from TRBV3-1 and TRBJ2-1; D is possibly TRBD2 (6 bases). Germline lookup yields CDR1 LGHDT and CDR2 YNNKEL (reference sequence). Trimming cost V 1 base and J 5 bases, with 9 bases left between them. The CDR3 consists of 14 residues. This CDR3 is CASSQGDFHNEQFF. Here the CDR3 DNA reads TGTGCCAGCAGCCAAGGGGACTTCCACAATGAGCAGTTCTTC.

The chain has TRBV9 and TRBJ1-2; possibly TRBD1 for D (6 bases). V lost 1 base to trimming and J lost 4 bases, with 14 bases between them. The CDR3 is 15 residues long. CDR1 SGDLS and CDR2 YYNGEE come from the germline V gene. The CDR3 DNA reads as TGTGCCAGCAGCGTAAACAGGGTCGGGGGCTATGGCTACACCTTC. Protein: CASSVNRVGGYGYTF. The variable domain in full, completed from reference TRBV9 and TRBJ1-2, reads DSGVTQTPKHLITATGQRVTLRCSPRSGDLSVYWYQQSLDQGLQFLIQYYNGEERAKGNILERFSAQQFPDLHSELNLSSLELGDSALYFCASSVNRVGGYGYTFGSGTRLTVV.

The chain couples TRBV28 to TRBJ1-1, with D possibly TRBD1 on 5 matching bases. From germline, CDR1 is MDHEN and CDR2 SYDVKM. Trimming removed 3 bases from V and 5 bases from J, with 19 bases in between. The CDR3 has 16 residues. CDR3 in DNA: TGTGCCAGCAGTTTGCGGACAACGAGTCCGAAGACTGAAGCTTTCTTT. This gives the protein CASSLRTTSPKTEAFF.

This chain uses TRBV5-1 with TRBJ1-1; 9 positions match TRBD1. V lost 5 bases, J lost 6 bases, and 5 bases stayed unmatched. The CDR3 is 13 amino acids. Germline V lookup: CDR1 SGHRS, CDR2 YFSETQ. This CDR3 is CASRYTGGSEAFF. The CDR3 nucleotides read TGCGCCAGCAGGTACACAGGGGGCTCTGAAGCTTTCTTT.

This clonotype has only a few counts. The chain is built from TRBV15 and TRBJ2-3; D call uncertain. This CDR3 spans 16 amino acids. Trimming pared 1 base from V and 3 bases from J, leaving 14 bases between. The V gene's germline CDR1 is LNHNV and CDR2 YYDKDF (reference sequence). The CDR3 is CATSRGYLIRTDTQYF. CDR3 DNA sequence: TGTGCCACCAGCAGAGGTTACCTAATAAGGACAGATACGCAGTATTTT.

The rearrangement joins TRBV20-1 to TRBJ2-1, with TRBD1 matching over 9 bases. The CDR3 totals 14 residues. Trimming cost V 2 bases and J 5 bases; bases outside gene matches: 4. The V gene's germline CDR1 is DFQATT and CDR2 SNEGSKA (reference sequence). CDR3 sequence: CSARTGTGNNEQFF. CDR3 DNA sequence: TGCAGTGCTAGAACCGGGACAGGGAACAATGAGCAGTTCTTC.

About this clonotype itself: A read error is possible here, since a much larger clone lies one base away. The chain joins TRBV29-1 to TRBJ2-1; 10 bases fit TRBD2. Germline assignment: CDR1 SQVTM and CDR2 ANQGSEA. The CDR3 is 14 residues long. CDR3 nucleotides: TGCAGCGCCAACCGACTAGCGGGTCGCGGTGAGCATTTCTTC. Translation gives CSANRLAGRGEHFF.